Described below is a single T cell receptor beta chain sequence and its context. What it recognizes is unknown. The CDR3 loop spans 15 amino acids. The V gene's germline CDR1 is MGHRA and CDR2 YSYEKL. Trimming shortened V by 0 bases and J by 0 bases, and 5 bases separated the two germline ends. The data stem from a study of CD8+ T cells in alopecia areata. Sequencing relied on a cDNA template that was reverse transcribed from extracted RNA. Here immunoSEQ multiplex PCR was the method, and the copy in TCRdb shows in-frame clones only, minus some. There are about 180,000 clones in the sample; almost 65% occur only once, and about 1.7% lies in the top ten. Study-wide results and limits: For lesional scalp, especially alopecia totalis/universalis, clonality was higher than in normal scalp. Scalp sequencing also captures normal skin's resident alphabeta T cells.

Collection of lesional scalp punch biopsies and peripheral blood was performed in alopecia areata patients. The chain employs TRBV4-1 and TRBJ2-2, with D unresolved. The sample in question was CD4+ T cells sorted from blood, obtained at week 0. The sequence came from a human donor with alopecia areata. CDR3 amino acids: CASSQDRPNTGELFF. The CDR3 region has the DNA TGCGCCAGCAGCCAAGATCGGCCGAACACCGGGGAGCTGTTTTTT.